The clone carrying this T cell receptor (beta chain) was observed once. Profiling relied on immunoSEQ multiplex PCR, and the TCRdb table lists in-frame clones only, not all of them. Of just under 45,000 clones in the sample, about 80% were seen once. The data derive from a study of PD-L1 blockade in urothelial cancer. Turning to the study itself: Enrolled patients had been treated previously with 0 to 3 chemotherapy regimens. It was at 3 weeks (second dose) and 6 weeks after treatment start that blood was analyzed. A median blood sample held around 150,000 T cells and tens of thousands of unique TCRs.

CDR1 SGHTA and CDR2 FQGNSA come from the germline V gene. The CDR3 is made up of 14 amino acids. The V end was cut by 5 bases, the J end by 5 bases, with 16 bases between. Indicated time point: peripheral blood 6 weeks after treatment start. This TCR was recovered from a man aged 60 to 75 with urothelial cancer. V is TRBV7-2 and J is TRBJ2-7, with D tentatively TRBD1 (5 bases). The starting material was PBMCs, obtained around atezolizumab (anti-PD-L1) treatment. As DNA, the CDR3 is TGTGCCAGCAGCGCCCCAGAACCAGGGAACGAGCAGTACTTC. It codes for CASSAPEPGNEQYF.